These 26 T cell receptor beta chains were sequenced from one sample in a study of T cell responses to AZD1222 COVID-19 vaccine. Sequencing was performed with immunoSEQ multiplex PCR; in TCRdb, only in-frame clones are kept and a portion is missing. This sample has 150,000 to 200,000 clones, with around nine tenths found just once. Sequences were derived from peripheral blood, sampled 28 days after the second AZD1222 dose. The receptors here all came from an adult who received the AZD1222 COVID-19 vaccine.

The chain couples TRBV7-2 to TRBJ1-3; D gene uncertain. The CDR3 is 15 amino acids. Germline lookup yields CDR1 SGHTA and CDR2 FQGNSA. The V end was cut by 5 bases, the J end by 4 bases, with 15 bases between. This CDR3 reads CASSVTGVGGNTIYF. The CDR3 nucleotides read TGTGCCAGCAGCGTTACCGGGGTAGGGGGAAACACCATATATTTT.

The chain recombines TRBV5-5 with TRBJ2-7; D might be TRBD1 (5 bases). Deletions cut 4 bases from V and 6 bases from J, with 17 bases between. Germline CDR1 SGHKS, CDR2 YYEKEE (reference sequence). CDR3 size: 14 residues. Here the CDR3 DNA reads TGTGCCAGCAGCCCTGGACCCCCTAGGGGCGAGCAGTACTTC. Its protein is CASSPGPPRGEQYF. The full variable domain, rest sourced from reference TRBV5-5 and TRBJ2-7, is DAGVTQSPTHLIKTRGQQVTLRCSPISGHKSVSWYQQVLGQGPQFIFQYYEKEERGRGNFPDRFSARQFPNYSSELNVNALLLGDSALYLCASSPGPPRGEQYFGPGTRLTVT.

The rearrangement joins TRBV4-2 to TRBJ1-4; D possibly corresponds to TRBD1 (5 bases). CDR3 length equals 18 residues. The V and J ends lost 0 bases and 4 bases respectively, with 18 bases between them. The V gene's germline CDR1 is LGHNA and CDR2 YNFKEQ. CDR3 nucleotide sequence: TGTGCCAGCAGCCAAGATGGGCTCGGAGGGGCCTTTAATGAAAAACTGTTTTTT. Protein sequence: CASSQDGLGGAFNEKLFF.

J is TRBJ2-1 and V is TRBV10-3; a possible D gene is TRBD1 (7 bases). The V gene lost 0 bases and the J gene lost 2 bases, with 11 bases spanning the gap. Germline CDR1 reads ENHRY; CDR2 reads SYGVKD. The CDR3 loop spans 16 amino acids. The CDR3 region is CAISESAGQPYNEQFF. CDR3 sequence (DNA): TGTGCCATCAGTGAGTCTGCGGGACAGCCCTACAATGAGCAGTTCTTC.

V usage is TRBV9 and J usage is TRBJ1-1; D is ambiguous. Germline CDR1 and CDR2: SGDLS and YYNGEE. The CDR3 sequence is 15 residues long. Trimming cost V 0 bases and J 0 bases, with 9 bases left between them. Here the CDR3 reads CASSVGGKLNTEAFF. Here the CDR3 DNA reads TGTGCCAGCAGCGTAGGAGGCAAACTGAACACTGAAGCTTTCTTT.

This clone has only a few counts. The gene calls are TRBV14 and TRBJ2-7, with 9 bases fitting TRBD1. With V trimmed by 4 bases and J by 4 bases, 2 bases remained unmatched. The germline V gene has CDR1 SGHDN and CDR2 FVKESK. The CDR3 runs to 13 residues. The DNA for the CDR3 is TGTGCCAGCAGCCTGACAGGGGGGTACGAGCAGTACTTC. Translation gives CASSLTGGYEQYF.

The rearrangement joins TRBV6-1 to TRBJ1-2; D is ambiguous. This CDR3 spans 15 amino acids. CDR1 and CDR2 (germline): MNHNS, SASEGT. V lost 3 bases to trimming and J lost 2 bases, with 13 bases between them. In nucleotides, the CDR3 is TGTGCCAGCAGTGAGCGGGCCTTCTTGAACTATGGCTACACCTTC. The encoded protein is CASSERAFLNYGYTF.

This clone was found a few times. The rearrangement links TRBV6-5 to TRBJ2-2; 7 nucleotides line up with TRBD1. V trimming: 6 bases; J trimming: 0 bases; junction bases outside the gene matches: 4. The CDR3 totals 15 residues. Germline V gene data show CDR1 as MNHEY and CDR2 as SVGAGI. CDR3 DNA sequence: TGTGCCAGCAGCGCCGGGACAGCGAACACCGGGGAGCTGTTTTTT. It encodes CASSAGTANTGELFF.

This clone was recorded only once. DNA of the CDR3: TGTGCCAGCAGTTACCGGCAGACTAACTATGGCTACACCTTC. This codes for CASSYRQTNYGYTF. The V and J genes are TRBV6-5 and TRBJ1-2; D is undetermined. V lost 2 bases, J lost 0 bases, and 7 bases lay in between. The CDR3 has 14 residues. Germline V gene sequence: CDR1 MNHEY, CDR2 SVGAGI.

This rearrangement joins TRBV6-5 to TRBJ2-1; D not resolved. CDR1 MNHEY and CDR2 SVGAGI come from the germline V gene. The length of the CDR3 is 11 residues. The CDR3 loop reads CAVALYNEQFF. CDR3 coding DNA: TGTGCGGTCGCCTTATACAATGAGCAGTTCTTC.

The rearrangement uses TRBV27 and TRBJ1-1; D remains ambiguous. The CDR3 is 14 amino acids. V gave up 0 bases and J gave up 7 bases, with 12 bases separating them. Per germline, CDR1 MNHEY and CDR2 SMNVEV (reference sequence). The CDR3 bases are TGTGCCAGCAGTTTATCCGGCGTTTCGGGTGAAGCTTTCTTT. Residues: CASSLSGVSGEAFF.

The V gene is TRBV4-1, the J gene TRBJ2-3; D is unresolved. This CDR3 has 15 residues. The germline gives CDR1 MGHRA, CDR2 YSYEKL. V was pared by 3 bases and J by 0 bases, with 10 bases between. The CDR3 region has the DNA TGCGCCAGCAGCCAGCCCGGAAGAAGCACAGATACGCAGTATTTT. Protein: CASSQPGRSTDTQYF.

This clone was seen a single time. This CDR3 is missing its conserved last phenylalanine or tryptophan, likely due to a read error. No DNA is shown, since the ends of the CDR3 on it are uncertain; the CDR3 is the one TCRdb lists. The V gene is TRBV6-2 or TRBV6-3, the J gene TRBJ2-7. The CDR3 spans 11 residues, counting both ends. Germline V gene lookup returns CDR1 MNHEY and CDR2 SVGEGT. CDR3 loop: CASRYPGPLLI.

This chain links TRBV13 with TRBJ1-2, with 9 positions matching TRBD1. The V gene's germline CDR1 is PRHDT and CDR2 FYEKMQ (reference sequence). The CDR3 length is 15 residues. The J segment lost 6 bases and the V segment lost 4 bases, leaving 9 bases of the junction unmatched. As DNA, the CDR3 is TGTGCCAGCAGCTCGCCGGGACAGGGAGTCCATGGCTACACCTTC. It is translated as CASSSPGQGVHGYTF.

This clone appeared a single time. The V call is TRBV9, the J call TRBJ2-3; D gene uncertain. Germline values: CDR1 SGDLS, CDR2 YYNGEE. The CDR3 covers 13 residues. With 4 bases removed from V and 4 bases from J, the gap between germline ends came to 10 bases. This CDR3 is CASSSMGADTQYF. As DNA, the CDR3 is TGTGCCAGCAGCTCCATGGGTGCAGATACGCAGTATTTT.

The J gene is TRBJ1-5, the V gene TRBV6-5, with D hard to call. From germline, CDR1 is MNHEY and CDR2 SVGAGI. This CDR3 comprises 13 residues. V lost 2 bases and J lost 6, with 8 bases in between. The CDR3 is CASSYGGGQPQHF. Here the CDR3 DNA reads TGTGCCAGCAGTTACGGTGGAGGTCAGCCCCAGCATTTT.

This sequence joins TRBV4-1 and TRBJ1-6; a weak D match, TRBD1 (6 bases). The CDR3 spans 14 residues. Looked up from germline, CDR1 is MGHRA and CDR2 is YSYEKL. V shed 4 bases and J shed 14 bases, with 18 bases lying between them. In nucleotides, the CDR3 is TGCGCCAGCAGCCCGACGCGACAGGCGATCACCCTCCACTTT. It translates to CASSPTRQAITLHF.

Only a few counts were recorded for this clone. This rearrangement joins TRBV5-1 to TRBJ1-1; D is unresolved. Per germline, CDR1 SGHRS and CDR2 YFSETQ. The CDR3 has 16 amino acids. Trimming removed 4 bases at V and 0 bases at J, with 16 bases between. The CDR3: CASSPLSGNMNTEAFF. The CDR3 DNA follows: TGCGCCAGCAGCCCCCTTTCGGGAAACATGAACACTGAAGCTTTCTTT.

The V call is TRBV18, the J call TRBJ1-5, with D perhaps TRBD1 (5 bases). V was shortened by 2 bases and J by 4 bases, with 6 bases between the two germline ends. The germline gives CDR1 KGHSH, CDR2 LQKENI. The CDR3 is made up of 13 amino acids. CDR3 loop: CASSPGGNQPQHF. The CDR3 DNA sequence: TGTGCCAGCTCACCAGGGGGGAATCAGCCCCAGCATTTT.

The CDR3 DNA follows: TGTGCCTGGAGCGCTCATCCGGCAGGCCAGAACACTGAAGCTTTCTTT. Protein product: CAWSAHPAGQNTEAFF. The rearrangement uses TRBV30 and TRBJ1-1, with D uncertain. The V end was cut by 3 bases, the J end by 1 base, with 18 bases between. The CDR3 extends over 16 amino acids. Germline CDR1 and CDR2: GTSNPN and SVGIG (reference sequence).

J is TRBJ1-3 and V is TRBV18; D unresolved. The V and J ends lost 2 bases and 0 bases respectively, with 11 bases between them. This CDR3 has 16 amino acids. Germline V lookup: CDR1 KGHSH, CDR2 LQKENI. CDR3 coding DNA: TGTGCCAGCTCACCAGTAGAATTGAGCTCTGGAAACACCATATATTTT. This gives the protein CASSPVELSSGNTIYF.

This chain joins TRBV2 and TRBJ1-3; tentatively, D is TRBD1 (5 bases). Per germline, CDR1 SNHLY and CDR2 FYNNEI. The CDR3 length is 16 residues. V lost 2 bases and J 1 base, leaving 12 bases between the germline ends. CDR3 coding DNA: TGTGCCAGCAGTGAACGGCCTTGGGGGTCTGGAAACACCATATATTTT. This encodes CASSERPWGSGNTIYF.

This clone occurred once. The gene calls are TRBV3-1 (or the pseudogene TRBV3-2) and TRBJ1-2; no clear D gene. The CDR3 spans 14 residues. Germline loops: CDR1 LGHDT, CDR2 YNNKEL (reference sequence). With 1 base removed from V and 5 bases from J, the gap between germline ends came to 11 bases. For the CDR3, the DNA is TGTGCCAGCAGCCAAGGAAACAGCGAATATGGCTACACCTTC. Protein sequence: CASSQGNSEYGYTF.

There are a few counts of this clone. This chain connects TRBV13 to TRBJ2-7, with 11 nucleotides matching TRBD1. With 5 bases clipped from V and 0 bases from J, the junction kept 6 bases outside the gene matches. The germline V gene has CDR1 PRHDT and CDR2 FYEKMQ (reference sequence). This CDR3 region has 16 residues. CDR3 amino acids: CASSPRGQGASYEQYF. Written as DNA, the CDR3 is TGTGCCAGCAGCCCCCGTGGACAGGGGGCCTCCTACGAGCAGTACTTC. The variable domain in full, with the rest retrieved from reference TRBV13 and TRBJ2-7, is AAGVIQSPRHLIKEKRETATLKCYPIPRHDTVYWYQQGPGQDPQFLISFYEKMQSDKGSIPDRFSAQQFSDYHSELNMSSLELGDSALYFCASSPRGQGASYEQYFGPGTRLTVT.

This chain uses TRBV27 with TRBJ1-2; D ambiguous. Trimming pared 5 bases from V and 2 bases from J, leaving 9 bases between. The CDR3 runs to 13 residues. Germline-derived CDR1 and CDR2 are MNHEY and SMNVEV (reference sequence). Here the CDR3 reads CASSHGLNYGYTF. In DNA form, the CDR3 reads TGTGCCAGCAGTCACGGACTGAACTATGGCTACACCTTC.

The CDR3 nucleotides read TGTGCCAGTAGTATCGTGGTCGGGTCTAATGAGCAGTTCTTC. Translation gives CASSIVVGSNEQFF. The V call is TRBV19, the J call TRBJ2-1; no reliable D call. Trimming shortened V by 3 bases and J by 7 bases, and 13 bases separated the two germline ends. The germline gives CDR1 LNHDA, CDR2 SQIVND (reference sequence). This CDR3 has 14 amino acids.